In this sample, the clone carrying this T cell receptor (beta chain) turned up a few times. Its specificity is unknown. For TCRbeta, the library was prepared with unique molecular identifiers. TCRdb re-derived calls from the PCR reads in MiXCR, one entry per CDR3 protein. The data contain approximately 300,000 distinct CDR3 sequences, roughly 7.8% of them singletons. The data belong to a study of T-cell reconstitution after alpha-beta-depleted transplantation in children. Study-level findings and limits: At one year after transplant, newly produced T cells mostly accounted for T-cell counts and diversity. Roughly two months post-transplant, alpha-beta T cells reportedly originated from several hundred graft clones that had expanded. TCRbeta diversity was high at day 60 in some patients (a result of surviving recipient T cells and thymic progenitors).

V lost 4 bases and J 3 bases, leaving 12 bases between the germline ends. The CDR3 spans 14 residues. Germline lookup yields CDR1 SGDLS and CDR2 YYNGEE. The V and J genes are TRBV9 and TRBJ2-3; D possibly uses TRBD1 or TRBD2 (6 bases each). This TCR derives from a female patient aged 2-9 years who had a stem cell transplant for Fanconi anemia, so the T cells may come from the graft donor. The sample in question was peripheral blood, obtained 360 days after TCRalphabeta/CD19-depleted stem cell transplant. DNA of the CDR3: TGTGCCAGCAGCTTAACGGGGGCTACAGATACGCAGTATTTT. Residues: CASSLTGATDTQYF.